This paragraph covers one TCR beta chain sequence. The data were obtained in a study of technical replicates of blood from a handful of donors. Sequencing used immunoSEQ multiplex PCR; TCRdb keeps in-frame clones, though not all of them. The repertoire holds about 72,000 clones, around 95% seen once, with less than 0.3% in the top ten. V lost 5 bases, J lost 4 bases, and 12 bases lay in between. CDR3 size: 14 residues. Germline V gene sequence: CDR1 LNHDA, CDR2 SQIVND (reference sequence). The sequence derives from a human donor in good health. The sample consisted of T cells isolated from PBMCs. V usage is TRBV19 and J usage is TRBJ1-5, with D hard to call. CDR3 region: CASSRRAGNQPQHF. In DNA, the CDR3 is TGTGCCAGTAGTCGAAGGGCGGGAAATCAGCCCCAGCATTTT.